The 12 T cell receptor beta chains given below trace back to one sample, sequenced in a study of regulatory T cells in long-lasting Graves disease. iRepertoire HTBI primers and Arm-PCR of CDR3 regions built TCR beta libraries. In TCRdb, the multiplex PCR reads were re-called with MiXCR into one record per CDR3 protein. In the table there are 300,000 to 500,000 distinct CDR3 sequences, less than 25% of which are singletons. This sample's time point: persistent/refractory GD, antithyroid drugs over 5 years with positive TRAb. Isolated PBMC RNA provided the starting material for the TCR library. This specimen consisted of peripheral blood mononuclear cells (PBMCs), obtained when the disease was refractory, from a patient treated with antithyroid drugs. The source of these receptors is a female donor with Graves disease.

This clonotype appeared many times. The gene calls are TRBV2 and TRBJ1-4; tentatively, D is TRBD1 (6 bases). V lost 7 bases and J lost 8, with 17 bases in between. Looked up from germline, CDR1 is SNHLY and CDR2 is FYNNEI. There are 14 residues in the CDR3. CDR3 sequence: CASMTDSAGEKLFF. CDR3 nucleotide sequence: TGTGCCAGCATGACGGACAGCGCCGGGGAAAAACTGTTTTTT.

The chain carries TRBV7-8 and TRBJ2-3; TRBD2 agrees at 7 bases. With V trimmed by 8 bases and J by 8 bases, 25 bases remained unmatched. Germline lookup yields CDR1 SGHVS and CDR2 FQNEAQ. The CDR3 sequence is 18 residues long. The chain's CDR3 is CASAQGRTSASLKGTQYF. CDR3 bases: TGTGCCAGCGCCCAAGGGCGAACTAGCGCGAGTCTCAAGGGTACGCAGTATTTT.

This clonotype was detected many times. This chain connects TRBV27 to TRBJ1-2; D unclear. CDR3 length: 14 residues. CDR1 MNHEY and CDR2 SMNVEV come from the germline V gene (reference sequence). Trimming took off 0 bases at V and 8 bases at J, with 13 bases between the two ends. CDR3 amino acids: CASSLSGGIGGYTF. CDR3 DNA: TGTGCCAGCAGTTTATCCGGAGGGATCGGAGGCTACACCTTC.

Only a few counts were recorded for this clonotype. The chain couples TRBV7-9 to TRBJ2-2; 7 bases are a match to TRBD1. CDR1 and CDR2 from the germline V gene are SEHNR and FQNEAQ (reference sequence). CDR3 size: 16 residues. After removal of 2 bases from V and 5 bases from J, the junction contained 8 bases not matched to a gene. CDR3 residues: CASSLRLGQVTGELFF. CDR3 DNA sequence: TGTGCCAGCAGCTTAAGGCTCGGACAGGTGACCGGGGAGCTGTTTTTT.

V and J are TRBV15 and TRBJ2-2; D not resolved. V was cut by 0 bases and J by 2 bases, with 13 bases left in between. Germline values: CDR1 LNHNV, CDR2 YYDKDF (reference sequence). There are 17 residues in the CDR3. CDR3 nucleotides: TGTGCCACCAGCAGAGATTTATTCGGGTCTAACACCGGGGAGCTGTTTTTT. Translation: CATSRDLFGSNTGELFF.

CDR3 residues: CASSEGRGTYEQYF. The CDR3 DNA sequence: TGTGCCAGCAGTGAGGGTCGTGGGACCTACGAGCAGTACTTC. The chain uses TRBV7-9 and TRBJ2-7; D possibly corresponds to TRBD2 (5 bases). V was clipped by 6 bases and J by 2 bases, with 14 bases between them. The CDR3 totals 14 residues. Germline CDR1 is SEHNR and CDR2 is FQNEAQ (reference sequence).

The chain couples TRBV30 to TRBJ2-5; 12 bases align to TRBD2. From germline, CDR1 is GTSNPN and CDR2 SVGIG (reference sequence). With V trimmed by 8 bases and J by 5 bases, 15 bases remained unmatched. The CDR3 covers 16 residues. The CDR3 here is CAGAGLAGGPRETQYF. The CDR3 nucleotides are TGTGCCGGCGCGGGGCTAGCGGGAGGGCCACGGGAGACCCAGTACTTC. Looking up the rest from reference TRBV30 and TRBJ2-5 gives the full variable domain: SQTIHQWPATLVQPVGSPLSLECTVEGTSNPNLYWYRQAAGRGLQLLFYSVGIGQISSEVPQNLSASRPQDRQFILSSKKLLLSDSGFYLCAGAGLAGGPRETQYFGPGTRLLVL.

Ten or more counts support this clonotype. The chain recombines TRBV28 with TRBJ2-7; TRBD1 matches at 7 bases. Germline values: CDR1 MDHEN, CDR2 SYDVKM. There are 14 residues in the CDR3. Trimming removed 4 bases from V and 6 bases from J; junction bases left unmatched: 9. CDR3 region: CASSYDRVRVEQYF. The CDR3 DNA reads as TGTGCCAGCAGTTATGACAGGGTACGAGTCGAGCAGTACTTC.

This clonotype was seen only a few times. J is TRBJ2-5 and V is TRBV10-3; D is possibly TRBD2 (5 bases). This CDR3 has 15 amino acids. CDR1 and CDR2 from the germline V gene are ENHRY and SYGVKD. Trimming took 0 bases from V and 4 from J, leaving 12 bases between them. This CDR3 is CAISESPGIGETQYF. The CDR3 coding sequence is TGTGCCATCAGTGAGTCGCCCGGGATCGGAGAGACCCAGTACTTC.

Remarks on this clonotype: A read error is likely here: a far larger clone is one base away. This chain joins TRBV2 and TRBJ1-5; D ambiguous. CDR1 and CDR2 from the germline V gene are SNHLY and FYNNEI. With 1 base removed from V and 3 bases from J, the gap between germline ends came to 1 base. This CDR3 spans 12 amino acids. This chain's CDR3 is CASSEDNQPQHF. The CDR3 DNA reads TGTGCCAGCAGTGAAGACAATCAGCCCCAGCATTTT.

This clonotype was seen more than once but under ten times. It may be a read error: a sequence one base away is much more abundant. V and J are TRBV27 and TRBJ1-1; perhaps TRBD1 as D (5 bases). Germline V gene sequence: CDR1 MNHEY, CDR2 SMNVEV (reference sequence). This CDR3 has 14 amino acids. V lost 4 bases and J 11 bases, leaving 20 bases between the germline ends. The CDR3 reads CASSSRSGSQGAFF. As DNA, the CDR3 is TGTGCCAGCAGTTCCCGGTCAGGGTCTCAGGGCGCTTTCTTT.

V gene TRBV19 combines with J gene TRBJ1-1; no firm D call. The CDR3 covers 15 residues. V was pared by 5 bases and J by 0 bases, with 13 bases between. Germline CDR1 is LNHDA and CDR2 is SQIVND (reference sequence). CDR3: CASSLYSKMNTEAFF. The CDR3 nucleotides read TGTGCCAGTAGTCTGTACAGCAAAATGAACACTGAAGCTTTCTTT.